A selection of T cell receptor beta chains follows, all from one sample in a study of response to subunit inactivated influenza vaccine. MiXCR was run by TCRdb on the RT-PCR reads, yielding one entry per CDR3 protein. This table has about 700,000 distinct CDR3 sequences, roughly 14% appearing once. This specimen was PBMCs from blood, taken less than 15 days before vaccination. Receptors were obtained from a man aged 50-60 years who received an inactivated influenza vaccine. Both conserved end residues are part of each CDR3. D genes are given only for firm matches. The size field is filled for only some rows; it gives once, few, many or a size class.

TRBJ2-2 | TRBD2 | TRBV10-3 | . | CAISNLTGRAVNTGELFF | TGTGCCATCAGTAACCTTACTGGGAGGGCTGTTAACACCGGGGAGCTGTTTTTT
TRBJ2-3 | . | TRBV27 | . | CASSGLARTQYF | TGTGCCAGCAGTGGGTTGGCTCGAACGCAGTATTTT
TRBJ1-1 | . | TRBV7-8 | . | CASSLLSKWGTEAFF | TGTGCCAGCAGCTTACTATCCAAGTGGGGTACTGAAGCTTTCTTT
TRBJ2-3 | . | TRBV11-2 | . | CASSLPGHTDTQYF | TGTGCCAGCAGCTTACCTGGGCACACAGATACGCAGTATTTT
TRBJ2-3 | . | TRBV10-3 | . | CAISQLTGTDTQYF | TGTGCCATCAGCCAACTGACAGGCACAGATACGCAGTATTTT
TRBJ2-2 | . | TRBV11-1 | . | CASSPGTRGRGLTGELFF | TGTGCCAGCAGTCCAGGGACCCGGGGCCGGGGGCTGACCGGGGAGCTGTTTTTT
TRBJ2-7 | TRBD2 | TRBV7-2 | . | CASSPSSGRPYEQYF | TGTGCCAGCAGCCCCTCTAGCGGGAGGCCCTACGAGCAGTACTTC
TRBJ2-3 | . | TRBV29-1 | few | CSVEGLPPLDTQYF | TGCAGCGTTGAAGGGCTACCACCCCTTGATACGCAGTATTTT
TRBJ2-3 | . | TRBV10-2 | . | CASSDIGVDTQYF | TGCGCCAGCAGTGACATAGGGGTAGATACGCAGTATTTT
TRBJ1-1 | . | TRBV18 | . | CASSPLTGGAGTEAFF | TGTGCCAGCTCACCACTAACGGGGGGCGCGGGCACTGAAGCTTTCTTT
TRBJ2-1 | TRBD2 | TRBV28 | many | CASRELADSYNEQFF | TGTGCCAGCAGAGAACTAGCGGACTCCTACAATGAGCAGTTCTTC
TRBJ1-2 | . | TRBV7-2 | . | CASSLRDRSFGYTF | TGTGCCAGCAGCTTACGAGACAGAAGTTTTGGCTACACCTTC
TRBJ2-7 | . | TRBV20-1 | . | CSMAPRTLSYEQYF | TGCTCGATGGCCCCGCGCACTTTAAGTTACGAGCAGTACTTC
TRBJ1-1 | . | TRBV10-3 | few | CAISGQTEAFF | TGTGCCATCAGCGGACAGACCGAAGCTTTCTTT